The next 8 T cell receptor beta chains were all read from a single sample in a study of shared clonotypes between healthy human individuals. Assay: immunoSEQ multiplex PCR; the TCRdb copy retains only in-frame clones and omits some. The repertoire holds about 610,000 clones, with 97% as singletons. The sample was naive CD4+ T cells sorted from blood. Subset meaning: CD45RA+ positively selected. These TCRs come from a young woman in good health.

V usage is TRBV28 and J usage is TRBJ1-5, with 11 bases aligning to TRBD1. Unmatched junction bases numbered 18, after V lost 7 bases and J lost 7 bases. The CDR3 length is 18 residues. Germline CDR1 MDHEN, CDR2 SYDVKM. DNA of the CDR3: TGTGCCAGCAATTCTGCGGACAGGGGGCCTGGTAGGAAACAGCCCCAGCATTTT. Protein sequence: CASNSADRGPGRKQPQHF.

V usage is TRBV6-6 and J usage is TRBJ2-5; D is unresolved. The germline V and J ends were trimmed by 11 bases and 13 bases, with 11 bases remaining between them. In germline, CDR1 is MNHNY, CDR2 SVGAGI (reference sequence). This CDR3 is built from 8 residues. The CDR3 sequence is CACRDRYF. The CDR3 coding sequence is TGTGCCTGCCGCGATCGGTACTTC.

The chain recombines TRBV29-1 with TRBJ1-1, with D possibly TRBD1 on 5 matching bases. The CDR3 runs to 11 residues. Germline loops: CDR1 SQVTM, CDR2 ANQGSEA. The V end lost 6 bases, the J end lost 5 bases, and 10 bases lay between the germline ends. The CDR3 protein is CSVGDWTEAFF. In DNA, the CDR3 is TGCAGCGTGGGGGATTGGACTGAAGCTTTCTTT.

The chain has TRBV16 and TRBJ2-1, with 8 bases identical to TRBD1. This CDR3 is built from 15 residues. CDR1 is KGHSY and CDR2 is FQNENV in the germline V gene. J gave up 3 bases and V 6 bases, and 7 bases lay outside the gene matches. The DNA of the CDR3 is TGTGCCAGCAGACAGACAGGGGTCGGCTACAATGAGCAGTTCTTC. Protein product: CASRQTGVGYNEQFF.

This chain joins TRBV19 and TRBJ2-1; TRBD1 aligns across 9 bases. Germline loops: CDR1 LNHDA, CDR2 SQIVND (reference sequence). V lost 6 bases, J lost 7 bases, and 16 bases stayed unmatched. CDR3 length equals 17 residues. CDR3 protein: CASSRSAGTGKKNEQFF. CDR3 nucleotide sequence: TGTGCCAGTAGCCGCTCCGCCGGGACAGGGAAGAAGAATGAGCAGTTCTTC.

The chain combines TRBV7-2 with TRBJ2-7; possibly TRBD1 for D (5 bases). The CDR3 has 14 amino acids. Germline CDR1 is SGHTA and CDR2 is FQGNSA. Trimming pared 6 bases from V and 3 bases from J, leaving 15 bases between. CDR3 DNA sequence: TGTGCCAGCAGACGAAAAGGGGTGGACTACGAGCAGTACTTC. It specifies CASRRKGVDYEQYF. The entire variable domain, with the rest obtained from reference TRBV7-2 and TRBJ2-7, is as follows: GAGVSQSPSNKVTEKGKDVELRCDPISGHTALYWYRQSLGQGLEFLIYFQGNSAPDKSGLPSDRFSAERTGGSVSTLTIQRTQQEDSAVYLCASRRKGVDYEQYFGPGTRLTVT.

The genes are TRBV4-2 and TRBJ2-2; TRBD2 matches at 11 bases. The CDR3 extends over 15 amino acids. V lost 5 bases, J lost 6 bases, and 5 bases stayed unmatched. Germline V gives CDR1 LGHNA, CDR2 YNFKEQ. This CDR3 reads CASSWGLADPGELFF. DNA for the CDR3: TGTGCCAGCAGCTGGGGACTAGCGGACCCCGGGGAGCTGTTTTTT.

This chain links TRBV4-2 with TRBJ2-7, with D tentatively TRBD1 (6 bases). This CDR3 region has 15 residues. V dropped 0 bases and J dropped 4 bases, with 13 bases sitting between them. Germline CDR1 and CDR2: LGHNA and YNFKEQ. The CDR3, as DNA: TGTGCCAGCAGCCAAGAGTTGGGGACAATATACGAGCAGTACTTC. This sequence encodes CASSQELGTIYEQYF.